Described below is a single T cell receptor beta chain sequence and its context. What it binds is not known. Carried by the TCR beta cDNA libraries were unique molecular identifiers. T cells numbering roughly 0.9 to 11 million gave rise to a few hundred thousand cDNA molecules. TCRdb used MiXCR to reprocess the PCR reads, holding one entry per CDR3 protein. Of about 540,000 distinct CDR3 sequences listed, approximately 34% were seen once; the top ten hold 5% to 6%. This record comes from a study of post-analysis software for immune sequencing data. Study overall: Relapsing-remitting, secondary progressive and progressive-relapsing forms of multiple sclerosis all featured among disease courses.

CDR1 is SGHRS, CDR2 YFSETQ, per germline. With 4 bases clipped from V and 1 base from J, the junction kept 7 bases outside the gene matches. This CDR3 contains 17 residues. Whole-study findings and limits: Normalized Chao1 diversity was significantly reduced in patients versus controls. About 5 TRBV segments were significantly more frequent in patients than in controls. TRBV5-6, TRBV5-1 and TRBV20-1 were among these segments.

V is TRBV5-1 and J is TRBJ2-2; TRBD1 aligns across 10 bases. This receptor was taken from a girl aged 2-17 years with multiple sclerosis. Sequencing used blood. CDR3 bases: TGCGCCAGCAGCCTAGTCCGGACAGGGGGGAACACCGGGGAGCTGTTTTTT. It codes for CASSLVRTGGNTGELFF.